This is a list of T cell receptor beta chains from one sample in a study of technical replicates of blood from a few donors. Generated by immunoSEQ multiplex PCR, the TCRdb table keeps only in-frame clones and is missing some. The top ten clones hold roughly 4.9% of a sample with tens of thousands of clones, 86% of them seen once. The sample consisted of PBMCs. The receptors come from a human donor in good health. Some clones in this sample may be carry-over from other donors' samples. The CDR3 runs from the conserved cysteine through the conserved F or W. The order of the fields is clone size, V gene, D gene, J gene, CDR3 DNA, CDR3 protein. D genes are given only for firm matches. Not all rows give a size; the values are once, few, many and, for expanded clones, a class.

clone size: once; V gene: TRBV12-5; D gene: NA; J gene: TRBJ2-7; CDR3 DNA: TGTGCTAGTGGTTTGGTACTCGGGCAGGGTACTTACGAGCAGTACTTC; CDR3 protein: CASGLVLGQGTYEQYF
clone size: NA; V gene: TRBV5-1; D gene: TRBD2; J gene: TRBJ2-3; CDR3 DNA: TGCGCCAGCAGCTTGGGAGGTAGCGGGATGTCAGATACGCAGTATTTT; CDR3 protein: CASSLGGSGMSDTQYF
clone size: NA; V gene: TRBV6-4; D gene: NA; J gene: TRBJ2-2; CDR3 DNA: TGTGCCAGCAGTGTCGGGGGCACCGGGGAGCTGTTTTTT; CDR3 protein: CASSVGGTGELFF
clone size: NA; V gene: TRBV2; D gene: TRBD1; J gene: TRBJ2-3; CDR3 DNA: TGTGCCAGCAGCCCTCCGACAGGGACCCTTAGCACAGATACGCAGTATTTT; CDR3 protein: CASSPPTGTLSTDTQYF
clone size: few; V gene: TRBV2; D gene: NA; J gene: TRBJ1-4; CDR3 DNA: TGTGCCAGCAGTGGAGGGGGACGTGAAAAACTGTTTTTT; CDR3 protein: CASSGGGREKLFF
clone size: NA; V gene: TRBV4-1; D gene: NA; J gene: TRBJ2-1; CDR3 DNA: TGCGCCAGCAGCCAAGAGCGAAGGCAGGGTAGTCGCAATGAGCAGTTCTTC; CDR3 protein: CASSQERRQGSRNEQFF
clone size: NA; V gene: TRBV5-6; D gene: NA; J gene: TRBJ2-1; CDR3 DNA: TGTGCCAGCAGCCCGACCGAGACAGCCAGTTGGCGAAATGAGCAGTTCTTC; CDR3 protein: CASSPTETASWRNEQFF
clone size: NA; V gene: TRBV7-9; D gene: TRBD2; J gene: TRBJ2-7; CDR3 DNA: TGTGCCAGCAGCTTAGCAGCGGGGGCCACCTACGAGCAGTACTTC; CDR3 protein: CASSLAAGATYEQYF
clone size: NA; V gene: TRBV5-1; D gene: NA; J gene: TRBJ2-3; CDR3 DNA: TGCGCCAGCAGCGTAGGGGACTTGAGCACAGATACGCAGTATTTT; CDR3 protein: CASSVGDLSTDTQYF
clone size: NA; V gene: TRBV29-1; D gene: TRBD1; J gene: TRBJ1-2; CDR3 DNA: TGCAGCGTTGAGGGCCGAGGACAGGGTTATGGCTACACCTTC; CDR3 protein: CSVEGRGQGYGYTF
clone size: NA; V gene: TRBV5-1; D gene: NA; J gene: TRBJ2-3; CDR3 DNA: TGCGCCAGCAGCGCACAGGGGACTAGTTCGCAGTATTTT; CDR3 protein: CASSAQGTSSQYF
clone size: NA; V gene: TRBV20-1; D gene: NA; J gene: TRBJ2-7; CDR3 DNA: TGCAGTGCTCACGACACCTACGAGCAGTACTTC; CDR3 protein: CSAHDTYEQYF
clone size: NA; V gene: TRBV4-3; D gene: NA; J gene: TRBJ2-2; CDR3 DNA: TGCGCCAGCAGCCAAGATTCAGGGGCTTCGAACACCGGGGAGCTGTTTTTT; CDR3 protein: CASSQDSGASNTGELFF
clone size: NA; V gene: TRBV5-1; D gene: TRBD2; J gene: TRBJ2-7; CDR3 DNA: TGCGCCAGCAGCTTGGGGACTAGCGGGGGCCGGGAGCAGTACTTC; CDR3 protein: CASSLGTSGGREQYF
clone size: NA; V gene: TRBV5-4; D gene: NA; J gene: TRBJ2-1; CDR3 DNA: TGTGCCAGCAGCCTGACTGCGAGCTCCTACAATGAGCAGTTCTTC; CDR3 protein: CASSLTASSYNEQFF
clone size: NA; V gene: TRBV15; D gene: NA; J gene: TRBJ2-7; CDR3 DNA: TGTGCCACCAGCAGAGGAGGGATCTCCTACGAGCAGTACTTC; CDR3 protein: CATSRGGISYEQYF
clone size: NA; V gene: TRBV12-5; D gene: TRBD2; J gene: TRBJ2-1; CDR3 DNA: TGTGCTAGTGGTTTGGTACAGGGTAGCGGGAGATTAAATGAGCAGTTCTTC; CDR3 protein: CASGLVQGSGRLNEQFF
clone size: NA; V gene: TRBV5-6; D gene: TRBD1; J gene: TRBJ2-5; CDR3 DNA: TGTGCCAGCAGCTTCAGGGGTACAGGGGCAGAGACCCAGTACTTC; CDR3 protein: CASSFRGTGAETQYF
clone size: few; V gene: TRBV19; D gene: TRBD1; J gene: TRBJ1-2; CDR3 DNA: TGTGCCAGTAGTTTGACAGGGGGCGCGGTCTACACCTTC; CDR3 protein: CASSLTGGAVYTF
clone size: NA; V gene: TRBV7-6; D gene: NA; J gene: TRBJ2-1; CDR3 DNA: TGTGCCAGCAGCCCTCTCCCGCGGGACGCCTACAATGAGCAGTTCTTC; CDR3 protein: CASSPLPRDAYNEQFF
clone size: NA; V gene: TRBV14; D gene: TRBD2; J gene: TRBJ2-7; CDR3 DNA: TGTGCCAGCAGCCAAGCAAGGACTAGCGAGGCCCTTCAGTACTTC; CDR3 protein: CASSQARTSEALQYF
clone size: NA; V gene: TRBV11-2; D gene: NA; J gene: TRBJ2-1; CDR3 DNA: TGTGCCAGCAGCTTTCAGGACACCTACAATGAGCAGTTCTTC; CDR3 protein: CASSFQDTYNEQFF
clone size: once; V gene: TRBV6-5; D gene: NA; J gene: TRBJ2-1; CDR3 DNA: TGTGCCAGCAGTTACATCTCGGGGTCGAGGCAGTTCTTC; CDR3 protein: CASSYISGSRQFF
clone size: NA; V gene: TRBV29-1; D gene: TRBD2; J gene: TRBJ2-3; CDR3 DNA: TGCAGCGTTGAAGATCGGACTAGCGGGATCACAGATACGCAGTATTTT; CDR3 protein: CSVEDRTSGITDTQYF
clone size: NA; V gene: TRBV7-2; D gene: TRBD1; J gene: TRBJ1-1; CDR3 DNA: TGTGCCAGCAGTAACGGACAGGGGGGAGAACAGGGTGAAGCTTTCTTT; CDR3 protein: CASSNGQGGEQGEAFF
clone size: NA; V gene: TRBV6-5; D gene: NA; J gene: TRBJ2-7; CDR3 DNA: TGTGCCAGCAGTTACTCGAAACTGCTCGGCGAGCAGTACTTC; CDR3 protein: CASSYSKLLGEQYF
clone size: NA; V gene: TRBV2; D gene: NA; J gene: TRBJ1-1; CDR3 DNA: TGTGCCAGCAGGGTCGACGGACCCGGGGAACCTGAAGCTTTCTTT; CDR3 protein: CASRVDGPGEPEAFF
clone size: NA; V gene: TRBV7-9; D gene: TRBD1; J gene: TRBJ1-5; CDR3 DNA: TGTGCCAGCAGCTTCTGGACAGGAATTAGCAATCAGCCCCAGCATTTT; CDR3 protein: CASSFWTGISNQPQHF
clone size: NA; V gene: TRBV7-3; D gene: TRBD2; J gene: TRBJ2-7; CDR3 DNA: TGTGCCAGCAGCCACGAACGGGGGGGTCGGACAGAGCGGGGCGCCTACGAGCAGTACTTC; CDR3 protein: CASSHERGGRTERGAYEQYF
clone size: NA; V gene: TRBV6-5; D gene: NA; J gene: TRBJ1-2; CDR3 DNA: TGTGCCAGCAGTCCTGACGGGGACTATGGCTACACCTTC; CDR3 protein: CASSPDGDYGYTF
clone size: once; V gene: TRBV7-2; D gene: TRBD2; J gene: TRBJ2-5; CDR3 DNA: TGTGCCAGCAGCACAGCGGGGGCCCCACAAGAGACCCAGTACTTC; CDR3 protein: CASSTAGAPQETQYF
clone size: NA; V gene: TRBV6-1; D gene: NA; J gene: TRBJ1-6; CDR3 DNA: TGTGCCAGCAGTGTTCAGGCGGGGAATTCACCCCTCCACTTT; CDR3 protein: CASSVQAGNSPLHF
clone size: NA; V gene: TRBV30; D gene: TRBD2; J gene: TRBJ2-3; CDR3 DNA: TGTGCCTGGAGTGAGGGTACTAGCGGATTCACAGATACGCAGTATTTT; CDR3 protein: CAWSEGTSGFTDTQYF
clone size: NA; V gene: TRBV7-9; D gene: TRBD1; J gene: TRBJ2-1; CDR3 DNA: TGTGCCAGCAGCAGGGGGCTGGATGAGCAGTTCTTC; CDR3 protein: CASSRGLDEQFF
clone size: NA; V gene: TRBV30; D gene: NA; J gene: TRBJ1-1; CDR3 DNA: TGTGCCTGGAGTGTGTATCTAGGCACTGAAGCTTTCTTT; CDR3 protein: CAWSVYLGTEAFF
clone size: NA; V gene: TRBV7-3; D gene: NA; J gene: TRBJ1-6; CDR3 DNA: TGTGCCAGCAGCTTACAGTATAATTCACCCCTCCACTTT; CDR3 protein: CASSLQYNSPLHF
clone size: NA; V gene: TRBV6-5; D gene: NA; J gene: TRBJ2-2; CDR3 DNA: TGTGCCAGCAGTTACTCTGGGGGGATCGGGGAGCTGTTTTTT; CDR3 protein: CASSYSGGIGELFF
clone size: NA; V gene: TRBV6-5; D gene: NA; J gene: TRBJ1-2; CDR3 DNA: TGTGCCAGCAGTTCGGGAGGGTTTTATGGCTACACCTTC; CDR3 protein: CASSSGGFYGYTF
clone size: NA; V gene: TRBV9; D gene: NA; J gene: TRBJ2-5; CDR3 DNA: TGTGCCAGCAGCTCCCGGGGTAGCGGCCAAGAGACCCAGTACTTC; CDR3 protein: CASSSRGSGQETQYF
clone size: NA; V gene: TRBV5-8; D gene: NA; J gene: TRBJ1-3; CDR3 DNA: TGTGCCAGCAGCTGGGTGGGCCGCGCCATATATTTT; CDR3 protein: CASSWVGRAIYF
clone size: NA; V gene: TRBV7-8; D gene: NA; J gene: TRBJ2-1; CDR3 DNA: TGTGCCAGCAGCACGCAAGGGGGGGGAAGGGATGAGCAGTTCTTC; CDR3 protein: CASSTQGGGRDEQFF
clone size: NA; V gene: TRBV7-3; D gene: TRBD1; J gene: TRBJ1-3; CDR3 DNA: TGTGCCAGCAGCTTAACGGCCAGGGGGCCTGGAAACACCATATATTTT; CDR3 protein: CASSLTARGPGNTIYF
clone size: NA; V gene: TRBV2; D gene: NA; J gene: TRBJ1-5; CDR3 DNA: TGTGCCAGCAGTGATCGGAGCAATCAGCCCCAGCATTTT; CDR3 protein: CASSDRSNQPQHF
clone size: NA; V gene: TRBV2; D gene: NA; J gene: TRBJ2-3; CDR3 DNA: TGTGCCAGCAGTGAAGATACCCAGTGGGGGCTCCGAGAGCAGTATTTT; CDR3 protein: CASSEDTQWGLREQYF
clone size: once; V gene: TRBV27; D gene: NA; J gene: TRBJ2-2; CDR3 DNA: TGTGCCAGCAGTTTATCCTTGGGCAGATTGAACACCGGGGAGCTGTTTTTT; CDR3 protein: CASSLSLGRLNTGELFF
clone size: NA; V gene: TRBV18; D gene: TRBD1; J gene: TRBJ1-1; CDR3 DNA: TGTGCCAGCTCACTGCCGGGACAGGGGGCGCGGTTGAACACTGAAGCTTTCTTT; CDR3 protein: CASSLPGQGARLNTEAFF
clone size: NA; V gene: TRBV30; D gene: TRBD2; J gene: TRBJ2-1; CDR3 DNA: TGTGCCTGGAGTGGTAGCGGGAGGGCTCGGGAGCAGTTCTTC; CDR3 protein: CAWSGSGRAREQFF
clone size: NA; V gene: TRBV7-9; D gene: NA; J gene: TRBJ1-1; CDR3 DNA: TGTGCCAGCAGCCCTGGCCGGAACACTGAAGCTTTCTTT; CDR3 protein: CASSPGRNTEAFF
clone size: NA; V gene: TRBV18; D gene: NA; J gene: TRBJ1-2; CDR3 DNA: TGTGCCAGCTCACCTGGGCGGGGCCCTAACTATGGCTACACCTTC; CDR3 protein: CASSPGRGPNYGYTF
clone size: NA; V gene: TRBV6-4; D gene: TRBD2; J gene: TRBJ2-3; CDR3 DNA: TGTGCCAGCAGCCTAGGTGCGGGAGGCTCATCAGATACGCAGTATTTT; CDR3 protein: CASSLGAGGSSDTQYF
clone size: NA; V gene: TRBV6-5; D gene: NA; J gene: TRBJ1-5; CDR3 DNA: TGCGCCAGCAGTAAAAGCCGGGACATAAATCAGCCCCAGCATTTT; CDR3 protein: CASSKSRDINQPQHF
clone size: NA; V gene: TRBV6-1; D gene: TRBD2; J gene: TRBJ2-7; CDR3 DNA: TGTGCCAGCACCCCCGGGACTAGCTCCTACGAGCAGTACTTC; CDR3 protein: CASTPGTSSYEQYF
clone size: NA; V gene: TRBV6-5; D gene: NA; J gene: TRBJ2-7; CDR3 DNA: TGTGCCAGCAGTTACAGGGCGGGTCCCCACGAGCAGTACTTC; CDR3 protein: CASSYRAGPHEQYF
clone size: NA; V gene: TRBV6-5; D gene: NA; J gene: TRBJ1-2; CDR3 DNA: TGTGCCAGCAGTTACTCCCTCCGTTATGGCTACACCTTC; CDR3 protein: CASSYSLRYGYTF
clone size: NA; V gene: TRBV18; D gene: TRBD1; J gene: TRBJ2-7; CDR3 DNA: TGTGCCAGCTCACGGGACAGGGGGCTAGAGCAGTACTTC; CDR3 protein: CASSRDRGLEQYF
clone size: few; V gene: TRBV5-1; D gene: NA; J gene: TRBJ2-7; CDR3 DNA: TGCGCCAGCAGACCGGACTTTTACGAGCAGTACTTC; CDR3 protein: CASRPDFYEQYF